This T cell receptor (beta chain) was sequenced during a study of beta chain features in type 1 diabetes. In the case of this clone: Its specificity is not known.

General observations from the study: Moderately but significantly shorter TCRB CDR3s were found in Type 1 diabetes patients in all four CD4+ subsets.

Cells sorted by CD45RO/CCR7/CD25/CD127/CD95/CD27 comprised CD4+ naive, central memory, regulatory and stem cell-like memory cells. Each population that was sorted was more than 98% pure. The CDR3 length is 14 residues. Trimming took off 3 bases at V and 3 bases at J, with 8 bases between the two ends. Per the germline V gene, CDR1 is MDHEN and CDR2 is SYDVKM. Expressed TCRB transcripts got sequenced, as all isolated RNA was reverse transcribed. Clones were read by immunoSEQ multiplex PCR, and TCRdb kept only the in-frame ones, dropping some. The repertoire holds about 320,000 clones, with less than 15% as singletons.

The sequence came from a man younger than 45 in good health. Source material: central memory CD4+ T cells from blood. The genes are TRBV28 and TRBJ1-4; D remains unclear. The CDR3 DNA reads TGTGCCAGCAGTTTGGGAGGGCCTAATGAAAAACTGTTTTTT. Translating it yields CASSLGGPNEKLFF.